The 27 T cell receptor beta chains reported below all come from one sample, sequenced in a study of T cells expressing NK-cell markers. From its re-call of the 5' RACE reads, TCRdb lists each CDR3 protein once, without DNA. The sample holds over 350,000 distinct CDR3 sequences. The specimen sequenced was blood T cells: a sorted CD56 or NKG2C T cell subset, CD4+ or CD8+ T cells, or bulk PBMC T cells (not recorded which). The receptors stem from a woman aged 45-65 years in good health.

V and J are TRBV11-2 and TRBJ1-4. The CDR3 loop spans 13 amino acids. The germline V gene encodes CDR1 SGHAT and CDR2 FQNNGV. CDR3 protein: CASSFFGSEKLFF. Full variable domain (outside the CDR3, taken from reference TRBV11-2 and TRBJ1-4): EAGVAQSPRYKIIEKRQSVAFWCNPISGHATLYWYQQILGQGPKLLIQFQNNGVVDDSQLPKDRFSAERLKGVDSTLKIQPAKLEDSAVYLCASSFFGSEKLFFGSGTQLSVL.

The V gene is TRBV12-3 or TRBV12-4, the J gene TRBJ1-3. This CDR3 is built from 13 residues. This chain's CDR3 is CASSQSSGNTIYF.

The V call is TRBV13, the J call TRBJ2-7. CDR1 and CDR2 (germline): PRHDT, FYEKMQ (reference sequence). The CDR3 covers 13 residues. CDR3: CASSQSVNYEQYF. The whole variable domain, remainder taken from reference TRBV13 and TRBJ2-7, is AAGVIQSPRHLIKEKRETATLKCYPIPRHDTVYWYQQGPGQDPQFLISFYEKMQSDKGSIPDRFSAQQFSDYHSELNMSSLELGDSALYFCASSQSVNYEQYFGPGTRLTVT.

The V call is TRBV5-4, the J call TRBJ2-3; TCRdb's assignment of TRBD1 cannot be checked, as there is no DNA. The CDR3 is 15 amino acids. The germline gives CDR1 SGHNT, CDR2 YYREEE (reference sequence). CDR3 protein: CASSLLMGGRGTQYF.

The CDR3 loop reads CASSPHPEGGAQYF. The chain has TRBV12-3 or TRBV12-4 and TRBJ2-5; the D gene TCRdb calls, TRBD1, cannot be checked with no DNA. The CDR3 is 14 residues long.

The CDR3 protein is CASSQDMFLWASGRDEQFF. This chain joins TRBV3-1 and TRBJ2-1; TCRdb designates TRBD2, a call that cannot be tested without DNA. The CDR3 totals 19 residues. Looked up from germline, CDR1 is LGHDT and CDR2 is YNNKEL (reference sequence).

V gene TRBV3-1 combines with J gene TRBJ2-7; TCRdb selects TRBD1, and the lack of DNA leaves this call unchecked. The CDR3 runs to 16 residues. The germline V gene has CDR1 LGHDT and CDR2 YNNKEL (reference sequence). The CDR3 is CASSPFQQASSYEQYF.

J is TRBJ2-1 and V is TRBV7-3; TCRdb names TRBD2, which stays unverified in the absence of DNA. CDR3 size: 17 residues. From germline, CDR1 is SGHTA and CDR2 FQGTGA. Here the CDR3 reads CASSPKLGLADNNEQFF.

The V call is TRBV6-4, the J call TRBJ2-1. From germline, CDR1 is MRHNA and CDR2 SNTAGT. The CDR3 is 15 amino acids. This CDR3 reads CASSDSAGSYNEQFF.

The chain couples TRBV24-1 to TRBJ1-1. Germline-derived CDR1 and CDR2 are KGHDR and SFDVKD. The CDR3 runs 12 residues. CDR3 sequence: CATMGLNTEAFF.

The rearrangement uses TRBV25-1 and TRBJ1-2; the D call of TRBD1 rests on TCRdb alone, since no DNA is present to check it. Germline CDR1 MGHDK, CDR2 SYGVNS. CDR3 length: 16 residues. This CDR3 is CASSAGGQTRGYGYTF.

The genes are TRBV7-2 and TRBJ2-1; TCRdb returns TRBD2, unconfirmable since there is no DNA. CDR3 size: 15 residues. Germline CDR1 SGHTA, CDR2 FQGNSA. The CDR3 is CASSLLAGGNNEQFF.

V gene TRBV30 combines with J gene TRBJ2-1; no DNA is available, so the TRBD2 call from TCRdb remains unchecked. Germline assignment: CDR1 GTSNPN and CDR2 SVGIG (reference sequence). CDR3 length: 21 residues. The CDR3 is CAWTHRRALATGTIRYTEQFF.

V usage is TRBV12-3 or TRBV12-4 and J usage is TRBJ1-3. The CDR3 extends over 13 amino acids. The CDR3 protein is CASSFQATGAVYF.

The J gene is TRBJ1-4, the V gene TRBV2; the D gene TCRdb calls, TRBD1, cannot be checked with no DNA. Germline V CDR1 and CDR2: SNHLY, FYNNEI. The CDR3 extends over 15 amino acids. CDR3 residues: CASSFPTGNNEKLFF.

The chain combines TRBV5-1 with TRBJ2-1; TCRdb calls TRBD1, which cannot be checked without DNA. This CDR3 is 17 amino acids long. The V gene's germline CDR1 is SGHRS and CDR2 YFSETQ. The CDR3 loop reads CASRSTGAAQFYNEQFF. The variable domain in full, completed from reference TRBV5-1 and TRBJ2-1, reads KAGVTQTPRYLIKTRGQQVTLSCSPISGHRSVSWYQQTPGQGLQFLFEYFSETQRNKGNFPGRFSGRQFSNSRSEMNVSTLELGDSALYLCASRSTGAAQFYNEQFFGPGTRLTVL.

The chain uses TRBV25-1 and TRBJ2-1; the D gene TCRdb calls, TRBD2, cannot be checked with no DNA. CDR3 length: 15 amino acids. CDR1 and CDR2 from the germline V gene are MGHDK and SYGVNS. The CDR3 sequence: CASKPASGRTGEQFF. Based on the CDR3 plus reference TRBV25-1 and TRBJ2-1, the full variable domain is EADIYQTPRYLVIGTGKKITLECSQTMGHDKMYWYQQDPGMELHLIHYSYGVNSTEKGDLSSESTVSRIRTEHFPLTLESARPSHTSQYLCASKPASGRTGEQFFGPGTRLTVL.

The V call is TRBV14, the J call TRBJ2-1; TCRdb calls TRBD1, which cannot be checked without DNA. In germline, CDR1 is SGHDN, CDR2 FVKESK. The CDR3 sequence is 18 residues long. The CDR3 here is CASSGFLGGGSAGNEQFF.

The rearrangement links TRBV27 to TRBJ2-1; checking the TCRdb D call of TRBD1 is not possible without DNA. Per the germline V gene, CDR1 is MNHEY and CDR2 is SMNVEV (reference sequence). This CDR3 comprises 15 residues. The CDR3 reads CASSPLGQGLNEQFF.

The chain is built from TRBV24-1 and TRBJ2-3; lacking DNA, the TRBD1 call made by TCRdb goes unchecked. CDR1 and CDR2 (germline): KGHDR, SFDVKD. The CDR3 runs 14 residues. CDR3 region: CATSDWGSTDTQYF.

The chain is built from TRBV9 and TRBJ2-1; the D call of TRBD2 rests on TCRdb alone, since no DNA is present to check it. The CDR3 totals 16 residues. CDR1 and CDR2 from the germline V gene are SGDLS and YYNGEE. The CDR3 sequence: CASSVGSPGPNTEQFF. The full variable domain, in which reference TRBV9 and TRBJ2-1 provide the parts outside the CDR3, is DSGVTQTPKHLITATGQRVTLRCSPRSGDLSVYWYQQSLDQGLQFLIQYYNGEERAKGNILERFSAQQFPDLHSELNLSSLELGDSALYFCASSVGSPGPNTEQFFGPGTRLTVL.

The chain recombines TRBV7-7 with TRBJ1-5; TCRdb calls TRBD1, which cannot be checked without DNA. The germline V gene encodes CDR1 SSHAT and CDR2 FNYEAQ (reference sequence). The CDR3 totals 14 residues. CDR3 sequence reads: CASSRDGGYQPQHF. The full variable domain, in which reference TRBV7-7 and TRBJ1-5 provide the parts outside the CDR3, is GAGVSQSPRYKVTKRGQDVTLRCDPISSHATLYWYQQALGQGPEFLTYFNYEAQPDKSGLPSDRFSAERPEGSISTLTIQRTEQRDSAMYRCASSRDGGYQPQHFGDGTRLSIL.

V is TRBV5-6 and J is TRBJ1-4; the D call of TRBD1 rests on TCRdb alone, since no DNA is present to check it. This CDR3 is built from 15 residues. Germline values: CDR1 SGHDT, CDR2 YYEEEE. The CDR3 loop is CASSQLQGREEKLFF.

The chain joins TRBV11-2 to TRBJ1-1; absent DNA, TCRdb's TRBD1 call cannot be checked. This CDR3 has 15 residues. In germline, CDR1 is SGHAT, CDR2 FQNNGV. The CDR3 reads CASSARTGQNTEAFF.

The chain employs TRBV20-1 and TRBJ2-5; the TCRdb call, TRBD1, lacks DNA for checking. The CDR3 runs 17 residues. Germline V CDR1 and CDR2: DFQATT, SNEGSKA (reference sequence). The chain's CDR3 is CSASRSLATKGGETQYF.

The J gene is TRBJ2-1, the V gene TRBV12-3 or TRBV12-4. The CDR3 is 14 residues long. The CDR3 spells CASSLELVTNEQFF.

The chain is built from TRBV25-1 and TRBJ2-5; TCRdb gives TRBD1 as the D gene, but with no DNA this cannot be confirmed. Germline V CDR1 and CDR2: MGHDK, SYGVNS. The CDR3 totals 15 residues. The chain's CDR3 is CASSDAQGLQETQYF.